This is a list of T cell receptor beta chains from one sample in a study of long-term antiretroviral therapy in people with HIV. TCRdb keeps only in-frame clones here, not all; method: immunoSEQ multiplex PCR. The top ten hold about 4% of the sample, which has about 22,000 clones, approximately 86% seen once. The sample in question was unsorted PBMCs, obtained approximately 4 years after starting antiretroviral therapy. The receptors originated from a man aged 18 to 30 with HIV. The CDR3 runs from the conserved cysteine through the conserved F or W. The D gene is left open where the match is weak. Size is omitted from some rows. Given values are once, few, many or a class for expanded clones.

clone_size: .
j_call: TRBJ2-5
d_call: .
v_call: TRBV18
cdr3_aa: CASSTDQETQYF
cdr3_nt: TGTGCCAGCTCAACAGACCAAGAGACCCAGTACTTC

clone_size: .
j_call: TRBJ2-1
d_call: TRBD2
v_call: TRBV2
cdr3_aa: CASRGTSTYNEQFF
cdr3_nt: TGTGCCAGCAGGGGGACTAGTACCTACAATGAGCAGTTCTTC

clone_size: .
j_call: TRBJ2-4
d_call: .
v_call: TRBV7-8
cdr3_aa: CASSSTGLNIQYF
cdr3_nt: TGTGCCAGCAGCTCCACAGGGCTGAACATTCAGTACTTC

clone_size: .
j_call: TRBJ1-5
d_call: .
v_call: TRBV7-8
cdr3_aa: CASSLVGGNGNQPQHF
cdr3_nt: TGTGCCAGCAGCTTAGTGGGTGGAAATGGCAATCAGCCCCAGCATTTT

clone_size: .
j_call: TRBJ1-2
d_call: TRBD1
v_call: TRBV5-1
cdr3_aa: CASSFRQGAGYGYTF
cdr3_nt: TGCGCCAGCAGCTTTCGACAGGGGGCCGGCTATGGCTACACCTTC

clone_size: .
j_call: TRBJ2-6
d_call: TRBD2
v_call: TRBV7-3
cdr3_aa: CASSGGGSSGANVLTF
cdr3_nt: TGTGCCAGCAGCGGGGGGGGTTCCTCTGGGGCCAACGTCCTGACTTTC

clone_size: .
j_call: TRBJ1-4
d_call: .
v_call: TRBV18
cdr3_aa: CASSPAENFRVDEKLFF
cdr3_nt: TGTGCCAGCTCCCCCGCCGAAAATTTCCGAGTAGATGAAAAACTGTTTTTT

clone_size: .
j_call: TRBJ2-3
d_call: TRBD1
v_call: TRBV13
cdr3_aa: CASSGGRGIDTQYF
cdr3_nt: TGTGCCAGCAGCGGTGGCAGGGGGATTGATACGCAGTATTTT

clone_size: once
j_call: TRBJ2-3
d_call: .
v_call: TRBV9
cdr3_aa: CASSVEGWGTDTQYF
cdr3_nt: TGTGCCAGCAGCGTAGAAGGATGGGGGACAGATACGCAGTATTTT

clone_size: .
j_call: TRBJ2-3
d_call: .
v_call: TRBV18
cdr3_aa: CASSPSITDTQYF
cdr3_nt: TGTGCCAGCTCACCATCGATCACAGATACGCAGTATTTT

clone_size: .
j_call: TRBJ2-7
d_call: .
v_call: TRBV27
cdr3_aa: CASSLSPGGSHEQYF
cdr3_nt: TGTGCCAGCAGTTTATCTCCCGGGGGCTCCCACGAGCAGTACTTC

clone_size: .
j_call: TRBJ1-1
d_call: TRBD1
v_call: TRBV4-1
cdr3_aa: CASSLPPSTGGFTEAFF
cdr3_nt: TGCGCCAGCAGCCTACCGCCTTCGACAGGGGGCTTTACTGAAGCTTTCTTT

clone_size: .
j_call: TRBJ2-3
d_call: TRBD2
v_call: TRBV18
cdr3_aa: CASSGSGGYPDTQYF
cdr3_nt: TGTGCCAGCTCAGGTAGCGGGGGGTATCCAGATACGCAGTATTTT